Reported below is one T cell receptor beta chain. This clonotype is identified as medium-sized (0.01 to 0.1%). No much larger clonotype is one base removed from it; base qualities were not supplied. The sample is drawn from a study of T cells during gluten challenge in celiac disease (dated 2017 in TCRdb). Background on the whole study: For roughly 7 challenge participants who showed a significant rise in HLA-DQ:gluten tetramer-binding T cells, paired single-cell TCR sequencing was carried out. Single-cell libraries were sequenced paired-end 250 bp and bulk libraries paired-end 300 bp on the Illumina MiSeq. Blood was collected at baseline, day 6 and day 14 of the challenge, and duodenal biopsies at baseline and day 14. Findings and caveats that apply to the study as a whole: Circulating gluten-specific T cells peaked on day 6, and the day-6 repertoire appeared to consist largely of expanded preexisting memory clonotypes. In over 5 patients, roughly 11-45% of single-cell TCR-alpha/beta clonotypes seen at the latest time point had also been present at baseline, compared with roughly 51-55% in the bulk data. On day 6, circulating gluten-specific T cells had a lower sample-corrected Shannon diversity, showing that clonal expansion increased.

At the junction V is shortened by 3 bases and J by 2 bases; bases outside the gene matches: 11. Inclusive of the bounding cysteine and phenylalanine, the CDR3 is 17 residues long. Just the 51-base CDR3 DNA is kept, in frame starting at base 1. CDR1 and CDR2 are drawn from the germline V gene: MGHRA, YSYEKL. The receptor library was made with single-cell sequencing. Sequencing was performed on an Illumina MiSeq. Three nested PCRs with multiplexed primers covering all TRA and TRB V genes were used to amplify paired single-cell TCR-alpha and TCR-beta sequences. Concerning the study's data processing: Selected pRESTO steps were used to preprocess reads, and IMGT/HighV-QUEST was used to assign V, D, J genes and CDR3 junctions. Only valid singletons with no more than three chains, each backed by 100 or more reads, were kept as single cells. Clonotypes were defined by identical paired TCR-alpha/beta nucleotide sequences, and cross-patient sharing of only around 0.2% indicated negligible cross-contamination. In samples containing more than 20 cells, repertoire diversity was estimated using an undersampling-corrected Shannon index. The raw public reads went through TCRdb reprocessing: fastp at Q25, MiXCR clone calling, in-frame beta chains kept. Rows merge per CDR3 protein into single entries with the most common DNA and genes. TCRdb, not the original authors, processed these V and J calls. The sample records about 340 distinct CDR3 sequences, 30% to 40% of which are singletons. The ten biggest clones cover roughly 70% of the sample.

Blood cells were gated as tetramer-binding CD4+ effector-memory gut-homing T cells defined as CD3+, CD45RA-, CD62L- and integrin beta7+, with lineage markers excluded. Patients with treated celiac disease who followed a gluten-free diet went through a 14-day oral dietary gluten challenge so that recall of gluten-specific T cells could be studied. An Aria II cell sorter was used to sort cells as single cells, and also in bulk when tetramer-positive cells were relatively plentiful. Peripheral blood mononuclear cells were isolated by Ficoll density gradient centrifugation and cryopreserved before staining. Before tetramer-binding CD4+ T cells were sorted, thawed cells were stained with a pool of PE-conjugated HLA-DQ:gluten tetramers presenting immunodominant gluten epitopes. Blood samples underwent tetramer-based enrichment after HLA-DQ:gluten tetramer staining.

The sequence was collected from a male donor with celiac disease. The material was gluten-specific CD4+ T cells sorted from blood using tetramers, obtained at baseline or on day 6, 14 or 28 of gluten challenge (not recorded which). Recombination connected TRBV4-1 to TRBJ2-7; 9 bases in the junction line up with TRBD2. The DNA is TGCGCCAGCAGCCAGTACCCGTCCCAGCGGGAGGCCTACGAGCAGTACTTC. Translated, it reads CASSQYPSQREAYEQYF.